This T cell receptor beta chain was retrieved from a study of control samples from healthy donors and cancer patients. Details on this clone: Within the sample, other DNA sequences also encode this same CDR3.

CDR3 length: 17 amino acids. Germline assignment: CDR1 LNHDA and CDR2 SQIVND (reference sequence). Trimming cost V 4 bases and J 12 bases, with 27 bases left between them. Profiled with immunoSEQ multiplex PCR; TCRdb holds only in-frame clones, not every one. The sample gives some 120,000 clones, approximately 90% of which show up once; 2% to 2.5% is in the top ten. The sample taken for sequencing was blood. The V call is TRBV19, the J call TRBJ1-4; weak D call: TRBD1 (5 bases). The TCR was taken from a woman aged 70 to 79 in good health. CDR3 protein: CASSKTGGAVNRGELFF. CDR3 bases: TGTGCCAGTAGTAAAACGGGGGGAGCGGTGAATAGGGGAGAACTGTTTTTT.